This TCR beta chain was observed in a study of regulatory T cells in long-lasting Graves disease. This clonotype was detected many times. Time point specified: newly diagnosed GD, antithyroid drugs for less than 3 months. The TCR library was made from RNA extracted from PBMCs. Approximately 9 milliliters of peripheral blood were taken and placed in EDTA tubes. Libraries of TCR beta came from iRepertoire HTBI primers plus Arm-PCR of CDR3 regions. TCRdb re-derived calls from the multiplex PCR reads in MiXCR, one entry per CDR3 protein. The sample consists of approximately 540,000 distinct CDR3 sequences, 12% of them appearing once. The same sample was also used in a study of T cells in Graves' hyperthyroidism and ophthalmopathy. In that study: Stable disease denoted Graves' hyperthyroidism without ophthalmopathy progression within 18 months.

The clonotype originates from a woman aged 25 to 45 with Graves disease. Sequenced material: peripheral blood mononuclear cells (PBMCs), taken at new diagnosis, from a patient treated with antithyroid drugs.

CDR3 sequence (DNA): TGCAGCGTTTCACGACTTTACGGGGAGCTGTTTTTT. Translating it yields CSVSRLYGELFF. V gene TRBV29-1 combines with J gene TRBJ2-2; D gene ambiguous. Germline V gene lookup returns CDR1 SQVTM and CDR2 ANQGSEA. This CDR3 region has 12 residues. The germline V and J ends were trimmed by 5 bases and 7 bases, with 11 bases remaining between them.